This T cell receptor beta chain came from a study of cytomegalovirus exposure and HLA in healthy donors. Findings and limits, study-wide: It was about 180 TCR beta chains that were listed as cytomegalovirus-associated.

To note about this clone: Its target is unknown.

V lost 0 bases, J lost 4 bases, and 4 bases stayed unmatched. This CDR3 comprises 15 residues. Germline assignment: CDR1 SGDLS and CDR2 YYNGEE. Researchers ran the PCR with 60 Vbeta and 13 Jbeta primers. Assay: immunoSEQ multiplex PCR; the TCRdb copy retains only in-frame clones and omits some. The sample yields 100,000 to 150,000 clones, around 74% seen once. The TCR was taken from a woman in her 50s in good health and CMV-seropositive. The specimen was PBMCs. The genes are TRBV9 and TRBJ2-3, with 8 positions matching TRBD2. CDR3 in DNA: TGTGCCAGCAGCGTAGCATGGCGGGGGGCAGATACGCAGTATTTT. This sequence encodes CASSVAWRGADTQYF.